This T cell receptor beta chain is from a study of T cell responses to AZD1222 COVID-19 vaccine. Looked up from germline, CDR1 is SGHRS and CDR2 is YFSETQ. The V and J ends lost 5 bases and 0 bases respectively, with 11 bases between them. The CDR3 totals 15 residues. Some clones are missing from TCRdb's copy, which holds only in-frame ones; the method was immunoSEQ multiplex PCR. In the table there are 190,000 or so clones, 88% of which are singletons. The sample was peripheral blood, taken 28 days after the second AZD1222 dose. The origin of this receptor is an adult who received the AZD1222 COVID-19 vaccine. The gene calls are TRBV5-1 and TRBJ2-2, with D possibly TRBD2 on 6 matching bases. The CDR3 region has the DNA TGCGCCAGCAGGCTCGGGAGCGCGAACACCGGGGAGCTGTTTTTT. It yields the protein CASRLGSANTGELFF.